The rows below give T cell receptor beta chains drawn from one sample of a study of shared clonotypes between healthy human individuals. Clones were sequenced by immunoSEQ multiplex PCR, and TCRdb holds only the in-frame ones, with some missing. The repertoire holds under 1,100,000 clones, with 65% to 75% as singletons. Sequencing was carried out using memory CD4+ T cells sorted from blood. The receptors derive from a man aged 18 to 30 in good health. Both conserved end residues are part of each CDR3. Each record gives: clone size, V gene, J gene, D gene, CDR3 DNA, CDR3 protein. A D gene is named only where the DNA matches it firmly. A row's size may be missing; if present it is once, few, many or a size class.

size: -; V: TRBV5-6; J: TRBJ2-1; D: TRBD2; DNA: TGTGCCAGCAGCCTGACGGGACTAGCGGTCTACAATGAGCAGTTCTTC; CDR3: CASSLTGLAVYNEQFF
size: few; V: TRBV5-8; J: TRBJ1-6; D: -; DNA: TGTGCCAGCAGCTTAAGAGGACCACCCCTCCACTTT; CDR3: CASSLRGPPLHF
size: -; V: TRBV4-3; J: TRBJ2-3; D: -; DNA: TGCGCCAGCAGCCAAGATTCGGCCCACCGGGCTAGCGTGAAAGATACGCAGTATTTT; CDR3: CASSQDSAHRASVKDTQYF
size: -; V: TRBV5-4; J: TRBJ2-5; D: -; DNA: TGTGCCAGCAGCTCGGCCAGGGGGGGAGAGACCCAGTACTTC; CDR3: CASSSARGGETQYF
size: few; V: TRBV5-6; J: TRBJ1-3; D: TRBD1; DNA: TGTGCCAGCAGCCTTACAGGGGACTCTGGAAACACCATATATTTT; CDR3: CASSLTGDSGNTIYF
size: -; V: TRBV7-9; J: TRBJ2-2; D: -; DNA: TGTGCCAGCACCCCTCTCCTGAGGCGGGGGAACACCGGGGAGCTGTTTTTT; CDR3: CASTPLLRRGNTGELFF
size: -; V: TRBV2; J: TRBJ2-7; D: TRBD2; DNA: TGTGCCAGCAGTGAACAGCGGGGCTCAGAGCAGTACTTC; CDR3: CASSEQRGSEQYF
size: -; V: TRBV7-2; J: TRBJ2-2; D: -; DNA: TGTGCCAGCAGCCCCCAGGGATCGAACACCGGGGAGCTGTTTTTT; CDR3: CASSPQGSNTGELFF
size: few; V: TRBV5-8; J: TRBJ1-1; D: -; DNA: TGTGCCAGCAGCTTGTTCCAGAACACTGAAGCTTTCTTT; CDR3: CASSLFQNTEAFF
size: -; V: TRBV5-1; J: TRBJ2-3; D: TRBD1; DNA: TGCGCCAGCAGGGAGGGACAGGGTGCGCAGTATTTT; CDR3: CASREGQGAQYF
size: -; V: TRBV19; J: TRBJ1-1; D: -; DNA: TGTGCCAGTAGTCTCTCATTTTTTCGTTTCACGGCAGGGGCCCTGAACACTGAAGCTTTCTTT; CDR3: CASSLSFFRFTAGALNTEAFF
size: -; V: TRBV4-1; J: TRBJ1-6; D: -; DNA: TGCGCCAGCAGCCCAACAGGGTTCACAGATTCACCCCTCCACTTT; CDR3: CASSPTGFTDSPLHF
size: -; V: TRBV5-1; J: TRBJ2-5; D: TRBD1; DNA: TGCGCCAGCAGCTATAGTACAGGGGGCGAGGAGACCCAGTACTTC; CDR3: CASSYSTGGEETQYF
size: -; V: TRBV30; J: TRBJ2-5; D: -; DNA: TGTGCCATGCGGGACAAAAATAAAGAGACCCAGTACTTC; CDR3: CAMRDKNKETQYF
size: -; V: TRBV10-3; J: TRBJ1-2; D: TRBD1; DNA: TGTGCCATCAGTTCTGGCGGGACAGTTCATGGCTACACCTTC; CDR3: CAISSGGTVHGYTF
size: -; V: TRBV6-4; J: TRBJ1-4; D: -; DNA: TGTGCCAGCATGCCCGCCAGGGAGGGCTTAGCTAATGAAAAACTGTTTTTT; CDR3: CASMPAREGLANEKLFF
size: -; V: TRBV2; J: TRBJ1-4; D: -; DNA: TGTGCCAGCAGTGGAGAAAATAATGAAAAACTGTTTTTT; CDR3: CASSGENNEKLFF
size: -; V: TRBV18; J: TRBJ1-2; D: -; DNA: TGTGCCAGCTCTCCTGACAGAAACTATGGCTACACCTTC; CDR3: CASSPDRNYGYTF
size: -; V: TRBV11-2; J: TRBJ2-7; D: -; DNA: TGTGCCAGCAGCTCCTGGGCGGGCTCCGCCGGTTACGAGCAGTACTTC; CDR3: CASSSWAGSAGYEQYF
size: -; V: TRBV28; J: TRBJ1-5; D: TRBD1; DNA: TGTGCCAGCAGGGGACAGGGGGCTCGCAATCAGCCCCAGCATTTT; CDR3: CASRGQGARNQPQHF
size: few; V: TRBV18; J: TRBJ2-7; D: -; DNA: TGTGCCAGCTCACCACCGTCGCCCGGAGGGTACGAGCAGTACTTC; CDR3: CASSPPSPGGYEQYF
size: -; V: TRBV12-5; J: TRBJ2-1; D: TRBD2; DNA: TGTGCTAGTGGTAGGGGGACTAGCGGGATCCCAGCTGAGCAGTTCTTC; CDR3: CASGRGTSGIPAEQFF
size: -; V: TRBV6-5; J: TRBJ1-2; D: TRBD1; DNA: TGTGCCAGCAGTTACTGGGACAGGGCGGGGTATGGCTACACCTTC; CDR3: CASSYWDRAGYGYTF
size: -; V: TRBV2; J: TRBJ1-1; D: -; DNA: TGTGCCAGCAGTGCGGGAGTTTTAGGGGGAACTGAAGCTTTCTTT; CDR3: CASSAGVLGGTEAFF
size: few; V: TRBV2; J: TRBJ1-6; D: TRBD1; DNA: TGTGCCAGCAGCGGACAGGCAGGCTCACCCCTCCACTTT; CDR3: CASSGQAGSPLHF
size: -; V: TRBV19; J: TRBJ2-5; D: TRBD2; DNA: TGTGCCAGTAGTACGCGCCTAGCGGGGGACGGTAAGACCCAGTACTTC; CDR3: CASSTRLAGDGKTQYF
size: -; V: TRBV10-3; J: TRBJ2-2; D: TRBD2; DNA: TGTGCCATCAGTGGATTAGCGGGGAGCGCGAACACCGGGGAGCTGTTTTTT; CDR3: CAISGLAGSANTGELFF
size: -; V: TRBV27; J: TRBJ2-2; D: -; DNA: TGTGCCAGCCACACCGGGACGGTCAACACCGGGGAGCTGTTTTTT; CDR3: CASHTGTVNTGELFF
size: -; V: TRBV9; J: TRBJ2-5; D: -; DNA: TGTGCCAGCAGCGTAAACCAAGAGACCCAGTACTTC; CDR3: CASSVNQETQYF
size: -; V: TRBV11-2; J: TRBJ2-7; D: TRBD2; DNA: TGTGCCAGCAGCCGAAACCTACCCGGGGCTAGCGGGAGTTACGAGCAGTACTTC; CDR3: CASSRNLPGASGSYEQYF
size: -; V: TRBV30; J: TRBJ2-7; D: -; DNA: TGTGCCTGGAGTGTGGCGGGCCAAGGGGGCGAGCAGTACTTC; CDR3: CAWSVAGQGGEQYF
size: -; V: TRBV4-2; J: TRBJ2-2; D: TRBD2; DNA: TGTGCCAGCAGGGGACTAGCGGGGGGTCCGAGCACCGGGGAGCTGTTTTTT; CDR3: CASRGLAGGPSTGELFF
size: -; V: TRBV7-2; J: TRBJ2-3; D: -; DNA: TGTGCCAGCAGCTTAGTGGAGGGAATAAGCACAGATACGCAGTATTTT; CDR3: CASSLVEGISTDTQYF
size: -; V: TRBV5-6; J: TRBJ2-3; D: -; DNA: TGTGCCAGCAGCGCGTATAGGGCAGATACGCAGTATTTT; CDR3: CASSAYRADTQYF
size: -; V: TRBV6-1; J: TRBJ2-2; D: -; DNA: TGTGCCAGCAGTGAAGGCTTAGGCAGGGGAATTAAAGCCGGGGAGCTGTTTTTT; CDR3: CASSEGLGRGIKAGELFF
size: once; V: TRBV6-6; J: TRBJ2-1; D: -; DNA: TGTGCCAGCACCCACGGGCTGGCGGCCCATGAGCAGTTCTTC; CDR3: CASTHGLAAHEQFF
size: -; V: TRBV5-1; J: TRBJ2-3; D: -; DNA: TGCGCCAGCAGTCCCCCCGCAGATACGCAGTATTTT; CDR3: CASSPPADTQYF
size: -; V: TRBV7-2; J: TRBJ1-5; D: TRBD1; DNA: TGTGCCAGCAGCCGGGACAGCTATAGCAATCAGCCCCAGCATTTT; CDR3: CASSRDSYSNQPQHF
size: once; V: TRBV7-2; J: TRBJ1-5; D: -; DNA: TGTGCCAGCAGCTTAGCGCTTGGGAGCAATCAGCCCCAGCATTTT; CDR3: CASSLALGSNQPQHF
size: -; V: TRBV5-1; J: TRBJ2-1; D: TRBD2; DNA: TGCGCCAGCAGCTCTAGCGGACAAACCTACAATGAGCAGTTCTTC; CDR3: CASSSSGQTYNEQFF
size: -; V: TRBV4-3; J: TRBJ1-1; D: -; DNA: TGCGCCAGCAGACGAGTTGACAGACCAAACACTGAAGCTTTCTTT; CDR3: CASRRVDRPNTEAFF
size: -; V: TRBV5-1; J: TRBJ1-4; D: -; DNA: TGCGCCAGCAGCTTGGGGGGCGGAGATGAAAAACTGTTTTTT; CDR3: CASSLGGGDEKLFF